The clone carrying this TCR beta chain was seen more than once but under ten times. The antigen remains undetermined. Using a J-beta primer mix together with a sample-barcoded 5' primer, a second PCR was run for roughly 6 to 12 cycles. TCRdb called the 5' RACE reads again in MiXCR, with one record for every CDR3 protein. Here the sample spans about 1.5 million distinct CDR3 sequences, around 40% being singletons. Each sample yielded at least 6 million isolated PBMCs. These data belong to a study of blood T cells in healthy people across ages. Study-wide findings and caveats: PBMCs were not sorted, which prevented a conclusive comparison of naive versus antigen-experienced cells.

Germline-derived CDR1 and CDR2 are DFQATT and SNEGSKA (reference sequence). V shed 1 base and J shed 4 bases, with 13 bases lying between them. This CDR3 region has 14 residues. This TCR was recovered from a woman under 30 in good health. Sample: blood. V and J are TRBV20-1 and TRBJ1-2; D unresolved. The CDR3 coding sequence is TGCAGTGCTAGAGTCTCGACAAGCTTCTATGGCTACACCTTC. This codes for CSARVSTSFYGYTF.